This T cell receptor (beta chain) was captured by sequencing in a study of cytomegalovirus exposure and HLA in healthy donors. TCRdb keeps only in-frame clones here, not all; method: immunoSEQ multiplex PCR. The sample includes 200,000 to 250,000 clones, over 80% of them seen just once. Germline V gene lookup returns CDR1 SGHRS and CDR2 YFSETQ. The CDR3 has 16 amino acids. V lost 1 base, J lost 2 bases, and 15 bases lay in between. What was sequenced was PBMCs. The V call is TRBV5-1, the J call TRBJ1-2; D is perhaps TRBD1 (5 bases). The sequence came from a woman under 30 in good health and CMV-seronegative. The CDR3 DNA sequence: TGCGCCAGCAGCTTGAGTTCAGGGTCATCGAACTATGGCTACACCTTC. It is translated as CASSLSSGSSNYGYTF.